This record concerns one T cell receptor (beta chain) sequence. As for time point: patch test 3, about 24 weeks after DPC sensitization. Treatment here: therapeutic diphenylcyclopropenone sensitization with weekly scalp DPC. One entry per CDR3 protein, called by TCRdb with MiXCR from the RACE reads. The sample lists about 200,000 distinct CDR3 sequences; approximately 26% were seen once. This sample was taken from a study of human T cells and chemical hapten exposure. This clonotype was obtained from a woman aged 35 to 49 with alopecia areata. Some clones in this sample may be carry-over from other donors' samples. This material consisted of whole blood, taken in connection with sensitization to the hapten diphenylcyclopropenone (DPC).

This chain's CDR3 is CASSLGGTGRTEAFF. As DNA, the CDR3 is TGTGCCAGCAGCTTAGGAGGGACAGGGAGGACTGAAGCTTTCTTT. This chain links TRBV7-9 with TRBJ1-1; 9 nucleotides agree with TRBD1. The CDR3 runs 15 residues. Germline CDR1 reads SEHNR; CDR2 reads FQNEAQ (reference sequence). V lost 1 base and J lost 5; bases outside the gene matches: 5.